These T cell receptor beta chains were read from a single sample in a study of T cell responses to AZD1222 COVID-19 vaccine. Repertoires were generated with immunoSEQ multiplex PCR, while TCRdb's copy carries only in-frame clones and drops some. This table holds 150,000 or so clones, about 90% found once. Material: peripheral blood, obtained 28 days after the second AZD1222 dose. These receptors all come from an adult who received the AZD1222 COVID-19 vaccine. CDR3s leave out the opening cysteine and the closing phenylalanine or tryptophan.

CDR3 protein: ASSAKPGQGTYEQY; J gene: TRBJ2-7; V gene: TRBV19
CDR3 protein: ASSPPKGMNTEAF; J gene: TRBJ1-1; V gene: TRBV6-2/TRBV6-3
CDR3 protein: ASSARLAGGEDTQY; J gene: TRBJ2-3; V gene: TRBV27
CDR3 protein: ASSLGQGRDQPQH; J gene: TRBJ1-5; V gene: TRBV5-1
CDR3 protein: ASSLIVTANTGELF; J gene: TRBJ2-2; V gene: TRBV11-3
CDR3 protein: ASSQGGYGNTIY; J gene: TRBJ1-3; V gene: TRBV4-1
CDR3 protein: ASSLEKPNTGELF; J gene: TRBJ2-2; V gene: TRBV5-1
CDR3 protein: ASIETGEFNEQY; J gene: TRBJ2-7; V gene: TRBV28
CDR3 protein: ASSLNSASTDTQY; J gene: TRBJ2-3; V gene: TRBV7-9
CDR3 protein: ASSESSPQGEQY; J gene: TRBJ2-7; V gene: TRBV2
CDR3 protein: ASTGGTDTQY; J gene: TRBJ2-3; V gene: TRBV5-4
CDR3 protein: AISVGRLGETQY; J gene: TRBJ2-5; V gene: TRBV10-3
CDR3 protein: ASSQDKRNAF; J gene: TRBJ1-1; V gene: TRBV4-3
CDR3 protein: ASSIGQYNSPLH; J gene: TRBJ1-6; V gene: TRBV6-5
CDR3 protein: AWSVGRGANVLT; J gene: TRBJ2-6; V gene: TRBV30
CDR3 protein: ASSDSNEQF; J gene: TRBJ2-1; V gene: TRBV2
CDR3 protein: AWSPSYNEQF; J gene: TRBJ2-1; V gene: TRBV30
CDR3 protein: ASSIGRTGELF; J gene: TRBJ2-2; V gene: TRBV19
CDR3 protein: ASSIVELPSSPLH; J gene: TRBJ1-6; V gene: TRBV19
CDR3 protein: SASGGQGRLY; J gene: TRBJ2-7; V gene: TRBV20-1
CDR3 protein: ASSILDPNTEAF; J gene: TRBJ1-1; V gene: TRBV21-1
CDR3 protein: ASSYSNLNTEAF; J gene: TRBJ1-1; V gene: TRBV6-2/TRBV6-3
CDR3 protein: AISEPMLTDEQY; J gene: TRBJ2-7; V gene: TRBV10-3
CDR3 protein: ASNNWGVPYGYT; J gene: TRBJ1-2; V gene: TRBV19
CDR3 protein: ASSEPGQGRYTEAF; J gene: TRBJ1-1; V gene: TRBV2
CDR3 protein: ASSLPSGTPDYSNQPQH; J gene: TRBJ1-5; V gene: TRBV6-2/TRBV6-3
CDR3 protein: ASSPEYPMANEKLF; J gene: TRBJ1-4; V gene: TRBV28
CDR3 protein: ASSPTSGSLYEQF; J gene: TRBJ2-1; V gene: TRBV18
CDR3 protein: ASSPTGAYQPQH; J gene: TRBJ1-5; V gene: TRBV28
CDR3 protein: ASSLPGQYNEQF; J gene: TRBJ2-1; V gene: TRBV28
CDR3 protein: ATSDSGTGIRETQY; J gene: TRBJ2-5; V gene: TRBV24-1
CDR3 protein: ASSLGPSTDTQY; J gene: TRBJ2-3; V gene: TRBV7-9
CDR3 protein: ASSQDRPRETQY; J gene: TRBJ2-5; V gene: TRBV7-2
CDR3 protein: ASSVGSSGPYEQY; J gene: TRBJ2-7; V gene: TRBV9
CDR3 protein: ASIDSANYGYT; J gene: TRBJ1-2; V gene: TRBV12-3/TRBV12-4
CDR3 protein: ASSLAPGSSYEQY; J gene: TRBJ2-7; V gene: TRBV11-3
CDR3 protein: ASSSRQGPLTGELF; J gene: TRBJ2-2; V gene: TRBV6-5
CDR3 protein: ASSPGGNEQY; J gene: TRBJ2-7; V gene: TRBV11-1
CDR3 protein: ASSEQGTNYGYT; J gene: TRBJ1-2; V gene: TRBV7-2
CDR3 protein: ASSRGLASDEQY; J gene: TRBJ2-7; V gene: TRBV7-2
CDR3 protein: ASSAPPGHSGNTIY; J gene: TRBJ1-3; V gene: TRBV28
CDR3 protein: ASSPPGTRTNEQF; J gene: TRBJ2-1; V gene: TRBV7-8